This TCR beta chain stems from a study of T cell changes during pregnancy in multiple sclerosis. V lost 10 bases, J lost 6 bases, and 21 bases lay in between. The CDR3 spans 14 residues. Per the germline V gene, CDR1 is MDHEN and CDR2 is SYDVKM. Clones were read by immunoSEQ multiplex PCR, and TCRdb kept only the in-frame ones, dropping some. The sample has roughly 90,000 clones; more than 85% are singletons. This sequence originates from a female donor in good health, enrolled as a control in a pregnancy study. Here the sequenced sample was peripheral blood, taken in the first trimester of pregnancy. V usage is TRBV28 and J usage is TRBJ1-2, with a weak D call TRBD1 (6 bases). CDR3 DNA: TGTGCCACCCTTAGGGGGGGCCCCATTAATGGCTACACCTTC. It specifies CATLRGGPINGYTF.